Listed below are T cell receptor beta chains from one sample, sequenced in a study of cytomegalovirus exposure and HLA in healthy donors. The repertoire was sequenced with immunoSEQ multiplex PCR; TCRdb's copy has only in-frame clones and lacks some. The sample shows 100,000 or so clones, roughly three quarters of them seen only once. Sequencing was performed on PBMCs. These receptor sequences come from a middle-aged man in good health and CMV-seronegative. Each CDR3 is given with its conserved first and last residue. D genes are given only for firm matches.

J | D | V | length | CDR3 | DNA
TRBJ2-7 | TRBD1 | TRBV7-9 | 17 | CASSLDRDRRFYYEQYF | TGTGCCAGCAGCTTAGACCGGGACAGGAGATTTTACTACGAGCAGTACTTC
TRBJ1-2 | - | TRBV13 | 12 | CASSLVRYGYTF | TGTGCCAGCAGCTTAGTTCGGTATGGCTACACCTTC
TRBJ1-2 | TRBD1 | TRBV6-1 | 15 | CASTLWGQGNYGYTF | TGTGCCAGCACCCTCTGGGGACAGGGCAACTATGGCTACACCTTC
TRBJ2-7 | TRBD1 | TRBV7-9 | 14 | CASSSETGIYEQYF | TGTGCCAGCAGCTCGGAGACAGGGATCTACGAGCAGTACTTC
TRBJ1-4 | TRBD1 | TRBV27 | 14 | CASSRHGQGEKLFF | TGTGCCAGCAGCCGCCATGGACAGGGGGAAAAACTGTTTTTT
TRBJ2-7 | TRBD1 | TRBV15 | 15 | CATSTGRTGWYEQYF | TGTGCCACCAGCACTGGTAGGACAGGGTGGTACGAGCAGTACTTC
TRBJ1-1 | TRBD1 | TRBV11-3 | 13 | CASSSQGKTEAFF | TGTGCCAGCAGCTCACAGGGGAAAACTGAAGCTTTCTTT
TRBJ1-1 | TRBD1 | TRBV11-3 | 14 | CASSLTGGNTEAFF | TGTGCCAGCAGCTTAACAGGGGGGAACACTGAAGCTTTCTTT
TRBJ1-2 | - | TRBV5-1 | 14 | CASSLNGHNYGYTF | TGCGCCAGCAGCTTGAATGGACATAACTATGGCTACACCTTC
TRBJ1-1 | - | TRBV5-1 | 14 | CANPRGRRDDEAFF | TGCGCCAACCCGAGGGGCAGGCGGGACGATGAAGCTTTCTTT
TRBJ2-3 | - | TRBV5-1 | 13 | CASSLGALGTQYF | TGCGCCAGCAGCTTGGGGGCCCTTGGGACGCAGTATTTT
TRBJ2-3 | TRBD2 | TRBV5-6 | 16 | CASSLAGGGALDTQYF | TGTGCCAGCAGCTTGGCCGGCGGGGGGGCACTAGATACGCAGTATTTT
TRBJ2-3 | - | TRBV9 | 13 | CASTGPSGDTQYF | TGTGCCAGCACCGGACCCAGCGGAGATACGCAGTATTTT